The 21 T cell receptor beta chains presented below share a single source sample, sequenced in a study of OX40 agonist ivuxolimab in advanced cancers. Data came from immunoSEQ multiplex PCR; TCRdb stores just in-frame clones and leaves some out. The sample consists of tens of thousands of clones, 87% of them appearing once. The source material was CD4+ or CD8+ T cells sorted from blood, sampled in a trial of the OX40 agonist ivuxolimab. The origin of the receptors is an adult with an advanced solid tumor such as melanoma, head and neck, liver or kidney cancer.

This clone was seen only once. This chain uses TRBV11-2 with TRBJ2-1, with TRBD1 matching over 7 bases. Looked up from germline, CDR1 is SGHAT and CDR2 is FQNNGV. The ends lost 1 base at V and 9 bases at J; junction bases unmatched: 9. This CDR3 region has 15 residues. The CDR3 DNA reads TGTGCCAGCAGCTTAGGGAACACAGGGGTGGCTGAGCAGTTCTTC. As protein: CASSLGNTGVAEQFF.

The chain is built from TRBV5-1 and TRBJ2-5; perhaps D is TRBD1 or TRBD2 (5 bases each). Germline V lookup: CDR1 SGHRS, CDR2 YFSETQ. CDR3 length: 14 residues. The V end lost 4 bases, the J end lost 0 bases, and 10 bases lay between the germline ends. The CDR3 nucleotides read TGCGCCAGCAGCCCGGGACGGAACCAAGAGACCCAGTACTTC. This sequence encodes CASSPGRNQETQYF.

V and J are TRBV18 and TRBJ1-1; 10 nucleotides line up with TRBD1. This CDR3 comprises 14 residues. Germline V lookup: CDR1 KGHSH, CDR2 LQKENI. The junction had 4 bases not matched to a gene; V was cut back by 4 bases and J by 5 bases. CDR3 in DNA: TGTGCCAGCTCACGGGGACAGGGGAGGACTGAAGCTTTCTTT. Protein: CASSRGQGRTEAFF.

The chain has TRBV11-2 and TRBJ1-5; possibly TRBD1 for D (5 bases). The CDR3 has 14 residues. V was pared by 5 bases and J by 4 bases, with 12 bases between. CDR1 is SGHAT and CDR2 is FQNNGV in the germline V gene. The CDR3 region is CASSPLGGNQPQHF. Written as DNA, the CDR3 is TGTGCCAGCAGCCCGTTGGGGGGGAATCAGCCCCAGCATTTT.

The genes are TRBV5-1 and TRBJ2-2; D ambiguous. V lost 5 bases and J 1 base, leaving 3 bases between the germline ends. Germline CDR1 SGHRS, CDR2 YFSETQ. The CDR3 is made up of 12 amino acids. The CDR3 DNA sequence: TGCGCCAGCAGTATGAACACCGGGGAGCTGTTTTTT. Encoded protein: CASSMNTGELFF.

The chain uses TRBV19 and TRBJ2-5; D perhaps matches TRBD2 (6 bases). CDR1 is LNHDA, CDR2 SQIVND, per germline (reference sequence). This CDR3 is built from 15 residues. V lost 1 base to trimming and J lost 2 bases, with 11 bases between them. The chain's CDR3 is CASSIAGAFQETQYF. The CDR3, as DNA: TGTGCCAGTAGTATAGCGGGAGCCTTTCAAGAGACCCAGTACTTC.

The chain uses TRBV28 and TRBJ1-3, with no clear D. This CDR3 is built from 12 residues. CDR1 MDHEN and CDR2 SYDVKM come from the germline V gene. Trimming stripped 3 bases from V and 4 bases from J, with 4 bases between. CDR3 loop: CASSFYGNTIYF. The CDR3 nucleotides read TGTGCCAGCAGTTTTTACGGAAACACCATATATTTT.

V and J are TRBV10-3 and TRBJ1-3; the D is unclear. Germline V gene sequence: CDR1 ENHRY, CDR2 SYGVKD. V lost 4 bases and J 0 bases, leaving 7 bases between the germline ends. The CDR3 contains 14 residues. The CDR3 bases are TGTGCCATCAGTGGGGGTGACTCTGGAAACACCATATATTTT. Amino acid sequence: CAISGGDSGNTIYF.

V is TRBV6-5 and J is TRBJ2-1, with D possibly called TRBD1 or TRBD2 (5 bases each). This CDR3 region has 14 residues. The V end lost 4 bases, the J end lost 5 bases, and 12 bases lay between the germline ends. From germline, CDR1 is MNHEY and CDR2 SVGAGI. CDR3 amino acids: CASSSLVGDNEQFF. The CDR3 DNA follows: TGTGCCAGCAGTTCCCTGGTGGGGGACAATGAGCAGTTCTTC.

This chain joins TRBV9 and TRBJ1-4; D possibly corresponds to TRBD1 (5 bases). CDR1 and CDR2 from the germline V gene are SGDLS and YYNGEE. This CDR3 has 15 residues. Trimming pared 4 bases from V and 0 bases from J, leaving 10 bases between. CDR3 nucleotide sequence: TGTGCCAGCAGCCTGGGGGGAGCAACTAATGAAAAACTGTTTTTT. Translating it yields CASSLGGATNEKLFF.

The rearrangement joins TRBV18 to TRBJ1-1, with a possible D match to TRBD1 (5 bases). The CDR3 contains 15 residues. Germline V gives CDR1 KGHSH, CDR2 LQKENI. The germline V and J ends were trimmed by 3 bases and 1 base, with 12 bases remaining between them. The CDR3 nucleotides read TGTGCCAGCTCACCGCTAGGGGCTGGGAACACTGAAGCTTTCTTT. Its translation: CASSPLGAGNTEAFF.

The chain joins TRBV2 to TRBJ2-2; no clear D. Germline CDR1 is SNHLY and CDR2 is FYNNEI. Deletions cut 5 bases from V and 2 bases from J, with 6 bases between. The CDR3 contains 13 residues. DNA for the CDR3: TGTGCCAGCAGTAGAGGAAACACCGGGGAGCTGTTTTTT. Its translation: CASSRGNTGELFF. The whole variable domain, remainder taken from reference TRBV2 and TRBJ2-2, is EPEVTQTPSHQVTQMGQEVILRCVPISNHLYFYWYRQILGQKVEFLVSFYNNEISEKSEIFDDQFSVERPDGSNFTLKIRSTKLEDSAMYFCASSRGNTGELFFGEGSRLTVL.

The chain joins TRBV20-1 to TRBJ1-1; no clear D. There are 10 residues in the CDR3. Per germline, CDR1 DFQATT and CDR2 SNEGSKA (reference sequence). The CDR3 protein is CDRKAAEAFF. The CDR3 DNA is TGCGACCGAAAAGCAGCTGAAGCTTTCTTT.

CDR3: CASSPRSGPNNEQFF. The CDR3, as DNA: TGTGCCAGCAGTCCCCGTTCTGGGCCAAACAATGAGCAGTTCTTC. The V and J genes are TRBV27 and TRBJ2-1; D is unresolved. The CDR3 covers 15 residues. V lost 5 bases, J lost 5 bases, and 16 bases lay in between. Germline V gene lookup returns CDR1 MNHEY and CDR2 SMNVEV (reference sequence).

This clone was detected only once. J is TRBJ2-1 and V is TRBV2; D uncertain. This CDR3 has 12 residues. Looked up from germline, CDR1 is SNHLY and CDR2 is FYNNEI. Trimming removed 3 bases at V and 3 bases at J, with 3 bases between. This CDR3 is CASSDDYNEQFF. Written as DNA, the CDR3 is TGTGCCAGCAGTGATGACTACAATGAGCAGTTCTTC.

The chain is built from TRBV19 and TRBJ2-2; 8 nucleotides align to TRBD1. Trimming cost V 2 bases and J 5 bases; bases outside gene matches: 4. There are 15 residues in the CDR3. CDR1 and CDR2 (germline): LNHDA, SQIVND (reference sequence). CDR3: CASSIMTGDTGELFF. The CDR3 region has the DNA TGTGCCAGTAGTATAATGACAGGGGATACCGGGGAGCTGTTTTTT.

The DNA for the CDR3 is TGTGCCAGCAGGGACCGAAGCGAGCAGTACTTC. Its translation: CASRDRSEQYF. The chain carries TRBV28 and TRBJ2-7; no definite D call. This CDR3 is built from 11 residues. CDR1 and CDR2 from the germline V gene are MDHEN and SYDVKM. V was shortened by 6 bases and J by 6 bases, with 9 bases between the two germline ends.

The sample holds one count of this clone. The V gene is TRBV19, the J gene TRBJ1-5; 9 positions match TRBD1. Unmatched junction bases numbered 18, after V lost 7 bases and J lost 2 bases. This CDR3 has 19 residues. CDR1 and CDR2 from the germline V gene are LNHDA and SQIVND (reference sequence). The CDR3 DNA reads TGTGCCAGTAAAACGAAGGGACAGGGTGGGAAAGATGGCAATCAGCCCCAGCATTTT. The encoded protein is CASKTKGQGGKDGNQPQHF. The full variable domain, rest sourced from reference TRBV19 and TRBJ1-5, is DGGITQSPKYLFRKEGQNVTLSCEQNLNHDAMYWYRQDPGQGLRLIYYSQIVNDFQKGDIAEGYSVSREKKESFPLTVTSAQKNPTAFYLCASKTKGQGGKDGNQPQHFGDGTRLSIL.

This clone was found a few times. This chain links TRBV7-8 with TRBJ1-5; D may be TRBD1 (5 bases). V lost 2 bases and J 2 bases, leaving 13 bases between the germline ends. Germline-derived CDR1 and CDR2 are SGHVS and FQNEAQ. The CDR3 extends over 16 amino acids. The CDR3 here is CASSLSAGAGNQPQHF. The DNA for the CDR3 is TGTGCCAGCAGCTTATCCGCCGGGGCAGGCAATCAGCCCCAGCATTTT.

This CDR3 reads CASSSPGQGTEQYF. The CDR3 bases are TGTGCCAGCAGTTCGCCGGGACAGGGGACCGAGCAGTACTTC. The chain combines TRBV6-6 with TRBJ2-7, with 10 positions matching TRBD1. Germline trimming cut 4 bases from V and 6 bases from J; bases unmatched to any gene: 6. CDR1 MNHNY and CDR2 SVGAGI come from the germline V gene (reference sequence). This CDR3 has 14 residues.

The V call is TRBV6-5, the J call TRBJ2-1; tentatively, D is TRBD1 (6 bases). Germline CDR1 MNHEY, CDR2 SVGAGI. V dropped 4 bases and J dropped 9 bases, with 19 bases sitting between them. CDR3 size: 15 residues. CDR3 amino acids: CASSSRPTGKGEQFF. The CDR3 DNA sequence: TGTGCCAGCAGTTCACGACCAACAGGGAAAGGTGAGCAGTTCTTC.